This T cell receptor beta chain emerged from a study of cytomegalovirus exposure and HLA in healthy donors. Study conclusions and caveats: An observed cluster of highly shared sequence variants was recorded as a likely sequencing artifact. Data from an earlier analysis indicated that most TCR beta V segments were productive either about 90% or about 30% of the time. Specificity of three CMV-associated chains for CMV antigens was verified in vitro.

Germline V gives CDR1 SGHRS, CDR2 YFSETQ. The CDR3 runs 16 residues. V shed 4 bases, J shed 2 bases, and the junction held 10 bases outside the gene matches. PCR amplification relied on 60 Vbeta primers (plus 13 Jbeta primers). Profiling relied on immunoSEQ multiplex PCR, and the TCRdb table lists in-frame clones only, not all of them. Here the sample spans about 200,000 clones, 82% being singletons. Regarding this clone: Its target is unknown.

V is TRBV5-1 and J is TRBJ2-7; 9 bases agree with TRBD2. Material: PBMCs. The sequence derives from a boy aged 2 to 10 in good health and CMV-seronegative. The CDR3 coding sequence is TGCGCCAGCAGCCTACTCTGGACTAGCGAACCCTACGAGCAGTACTTC. Protein: CASSLLWTSEPYEQYF.